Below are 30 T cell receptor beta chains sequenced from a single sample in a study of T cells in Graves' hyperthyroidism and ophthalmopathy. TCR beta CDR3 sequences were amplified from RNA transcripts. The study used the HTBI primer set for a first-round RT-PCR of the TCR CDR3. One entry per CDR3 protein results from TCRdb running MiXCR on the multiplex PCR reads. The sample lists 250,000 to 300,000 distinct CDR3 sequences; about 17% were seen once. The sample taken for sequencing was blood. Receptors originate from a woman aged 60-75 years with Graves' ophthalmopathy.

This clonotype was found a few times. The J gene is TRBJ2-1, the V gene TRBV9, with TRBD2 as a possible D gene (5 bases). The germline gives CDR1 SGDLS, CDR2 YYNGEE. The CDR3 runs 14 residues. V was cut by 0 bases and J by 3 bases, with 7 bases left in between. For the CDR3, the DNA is TGTGCCAGCAGCGTAGGTCGGGGCTACAATGAGCAGTTCTTC. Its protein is CASSVGRGYNEQFF.

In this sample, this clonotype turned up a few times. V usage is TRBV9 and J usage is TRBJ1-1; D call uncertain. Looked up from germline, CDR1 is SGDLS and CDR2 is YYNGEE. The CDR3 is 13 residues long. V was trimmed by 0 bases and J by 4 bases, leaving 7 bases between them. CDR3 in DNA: TGTGCCAGCAGCGTAGAAGCATTCACTGAAGCTTTCTTT. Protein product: CASSVEAFTEAFF. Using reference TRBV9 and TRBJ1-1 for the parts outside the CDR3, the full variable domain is DSGVTQTPKHLITATGQRVTLRCSPRSGDLSVYWYQQSLDQGLQFLIQYYNGEERAKGNILERFSAQQFPDLHSELNLSSLELGDSALYFCASSVEAFTEAFFGQGTRLTVV.

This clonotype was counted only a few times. The CDR3 nucleotides are TGTGCCAGTAGACGACAGACCTATGGCTACACCTTC. Translated: CASRRQTYGYTF. The chain joins TRBV19 to TRBJ1-2; D is possibly TRBD1 (5 bases). The germline V gene has CDR1 LNHDA and CDR2 SQIVND (reference sequence). The CDR3 runs 12 residues. V lost 6 bases and J lost 4, with 9 bases in between.

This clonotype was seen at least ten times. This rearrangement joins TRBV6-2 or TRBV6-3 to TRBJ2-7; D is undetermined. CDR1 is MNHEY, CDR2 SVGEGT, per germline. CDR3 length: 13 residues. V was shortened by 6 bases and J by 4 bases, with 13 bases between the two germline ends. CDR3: CASRTPDIYEQYF. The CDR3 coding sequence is TGTGCCAGCAGGACCCCTGACATTTACGAGCAGTACTTC.

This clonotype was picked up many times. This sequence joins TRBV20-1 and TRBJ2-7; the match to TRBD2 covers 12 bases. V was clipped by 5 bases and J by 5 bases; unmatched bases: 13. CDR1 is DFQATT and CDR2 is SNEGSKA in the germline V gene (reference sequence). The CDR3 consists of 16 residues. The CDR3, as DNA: TGCAGTGCTCGACGCTTCTTGACTAGCGGGAGACACGAGCAGTACTTC. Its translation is CSARRFLTSGRHEQYF.

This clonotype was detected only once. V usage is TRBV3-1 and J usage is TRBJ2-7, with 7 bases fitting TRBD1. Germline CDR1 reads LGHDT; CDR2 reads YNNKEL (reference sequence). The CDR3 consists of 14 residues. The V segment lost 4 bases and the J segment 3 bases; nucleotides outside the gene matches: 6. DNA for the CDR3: TGTGCCAGCAGCCTACGGACAGGATACTACGAGCAGTACTTC. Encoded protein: CASSLRTGYYEQYF.

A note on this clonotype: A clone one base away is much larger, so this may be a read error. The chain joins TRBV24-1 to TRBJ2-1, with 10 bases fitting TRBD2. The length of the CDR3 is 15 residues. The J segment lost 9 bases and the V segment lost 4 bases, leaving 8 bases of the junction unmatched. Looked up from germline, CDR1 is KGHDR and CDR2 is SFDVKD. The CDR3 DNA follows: TGTGCCACCAGTGACCCAGCGGGAGGGGTCGGTGAGCAGTTCTTC. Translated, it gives CATSDPAGGVGEQFF.

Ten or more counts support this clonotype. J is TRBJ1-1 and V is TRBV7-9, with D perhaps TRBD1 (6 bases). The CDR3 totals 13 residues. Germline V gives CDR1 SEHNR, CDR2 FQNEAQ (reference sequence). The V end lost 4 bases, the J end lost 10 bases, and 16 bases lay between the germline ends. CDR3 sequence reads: CASSSIEQGRAFF. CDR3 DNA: TGTGCCAGCAGCTCGATAGAACAGGGAAGAGCTTTCTTT.

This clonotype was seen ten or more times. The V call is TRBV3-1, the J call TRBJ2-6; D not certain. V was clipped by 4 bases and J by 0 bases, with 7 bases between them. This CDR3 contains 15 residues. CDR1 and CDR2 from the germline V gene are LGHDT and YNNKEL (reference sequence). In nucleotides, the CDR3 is TGTGCCAGCAGCCGCACAAACTCTGGGGCCAACGTCCTGACTTTC. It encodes CASSRTNSGANVLTF.

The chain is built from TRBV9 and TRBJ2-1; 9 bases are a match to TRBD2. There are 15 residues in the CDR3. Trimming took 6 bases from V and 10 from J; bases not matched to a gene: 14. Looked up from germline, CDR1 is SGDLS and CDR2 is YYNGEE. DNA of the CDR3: TGTGCCAGCACTATTGGGGGCGGGGGGGCGCAGGAGCAGTTCTTC. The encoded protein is CASTIGGGGAQEQFF.

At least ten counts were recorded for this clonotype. The CDR3 nucleotides are TGTGCCAGCAGCCAAGCAATTACCGGGAGGGATTCACCCCTCCACTTT. Translated, it gives CASSQAITGRDSPLHF. The chain has TRBV3-2 and TRBJ1-6. TRBV3-2 constitutes a pseudogene. The CDR3 length is 16 residues.

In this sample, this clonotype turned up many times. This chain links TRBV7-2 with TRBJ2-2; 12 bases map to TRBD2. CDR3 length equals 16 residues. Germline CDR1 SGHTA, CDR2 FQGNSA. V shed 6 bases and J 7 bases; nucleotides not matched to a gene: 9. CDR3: CASSQTSGSLGGELFF. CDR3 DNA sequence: TGTGCCAGCAGTCAGACTAGCGGGAGTTTGGGCGGGGAGCTGTTTTTT.

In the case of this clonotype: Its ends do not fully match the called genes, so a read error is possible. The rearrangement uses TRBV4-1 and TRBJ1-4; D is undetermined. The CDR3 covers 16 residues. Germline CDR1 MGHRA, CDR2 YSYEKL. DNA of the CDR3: TGTGCCAGCAGCCAAGAGATGGGGAGAGCTAATGAAAAACTGTTTTTT. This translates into CASSQEMGRANEKLFF.

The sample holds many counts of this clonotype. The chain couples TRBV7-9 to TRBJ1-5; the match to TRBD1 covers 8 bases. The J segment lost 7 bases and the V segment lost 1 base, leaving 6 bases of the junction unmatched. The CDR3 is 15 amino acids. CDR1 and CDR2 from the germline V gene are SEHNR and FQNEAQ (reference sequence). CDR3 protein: CASSLDYDRGQPQHF. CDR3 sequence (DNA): TGTGCCAGCAGCTTAGACTACGACAGGGGCCAGCCCCAGCATTTT.

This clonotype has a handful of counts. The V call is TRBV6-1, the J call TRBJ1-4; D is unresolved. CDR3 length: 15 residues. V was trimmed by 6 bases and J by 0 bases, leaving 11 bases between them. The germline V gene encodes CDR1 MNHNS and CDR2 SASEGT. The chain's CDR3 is CASSAIRATNEKLFF. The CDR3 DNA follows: TGTGCCAGCAGCGCAATCAGAGCAACTAATGAAAAACTGTTTTTT.

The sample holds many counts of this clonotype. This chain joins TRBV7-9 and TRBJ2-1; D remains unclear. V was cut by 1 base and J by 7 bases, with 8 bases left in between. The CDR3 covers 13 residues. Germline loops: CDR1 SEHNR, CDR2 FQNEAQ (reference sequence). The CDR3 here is CASSLELGNEQFF. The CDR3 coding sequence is TGTGCCAGCAGCTTAGAATTAGGTAATGAGCAGTTCTTC.

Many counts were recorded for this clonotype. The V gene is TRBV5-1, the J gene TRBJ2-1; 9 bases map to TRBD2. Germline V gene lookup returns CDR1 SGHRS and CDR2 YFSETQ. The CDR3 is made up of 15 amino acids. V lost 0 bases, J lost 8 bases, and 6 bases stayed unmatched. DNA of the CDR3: TGCGCCAGCAGCTTGGTCGCTGCGGGGGGGGATGAGCAGTTCTTC. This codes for CASSLVAAGGDEQFF.

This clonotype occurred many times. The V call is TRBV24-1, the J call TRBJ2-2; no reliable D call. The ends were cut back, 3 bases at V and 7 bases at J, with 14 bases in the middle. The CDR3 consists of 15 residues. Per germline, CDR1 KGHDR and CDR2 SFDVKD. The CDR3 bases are TGTGCCACCAGTGATATGGACCAGACGGGCGGGGAGCTGTTTTTT. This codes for CATSDMDQTGGELFF.

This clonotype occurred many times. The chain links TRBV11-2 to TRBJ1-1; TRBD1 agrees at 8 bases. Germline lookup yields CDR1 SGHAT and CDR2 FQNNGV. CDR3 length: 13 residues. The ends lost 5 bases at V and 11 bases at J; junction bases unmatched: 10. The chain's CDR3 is CASSPDRGTVAFF. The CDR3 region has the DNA TGTGCCAGCAGCCCAGACAGGGGAACAGTGGCTTTCTTT.

The CDR3 nucleotides are TGTGCCACGGACTTGGGGGGGGGCTATAATTCACCCCTCCACTTT. Its translation is CATDLGGGYNSPLHF. The chain has TRBV6-1 and TRBJ1-6, with a possible D match to TRBD1 (5 bases). The CDR3 is made up of 15 amino acids. The germline V gene encodes CDR1 MNHNS and CDR2 SASEGT. V lost 10 bases and J lost 3, with 16 bases in between.

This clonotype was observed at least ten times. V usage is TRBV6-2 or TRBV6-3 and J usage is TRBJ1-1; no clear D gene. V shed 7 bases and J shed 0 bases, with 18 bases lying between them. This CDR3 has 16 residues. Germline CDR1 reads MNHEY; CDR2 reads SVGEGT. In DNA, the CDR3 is TGTGCCAGCAAATCGAACGTTCCAACTATGAACACTGAAGCTTTCTTT. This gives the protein CASKSNVPTMNTEAFF.

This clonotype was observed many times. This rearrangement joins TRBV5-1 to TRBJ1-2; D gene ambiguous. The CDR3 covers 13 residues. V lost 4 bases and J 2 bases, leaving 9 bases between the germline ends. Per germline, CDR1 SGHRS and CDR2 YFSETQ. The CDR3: CASSLRGNYGYTF. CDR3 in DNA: TGCGCCAGCAGCCTGAGAGGGAACTATGGCTACACCTTC.

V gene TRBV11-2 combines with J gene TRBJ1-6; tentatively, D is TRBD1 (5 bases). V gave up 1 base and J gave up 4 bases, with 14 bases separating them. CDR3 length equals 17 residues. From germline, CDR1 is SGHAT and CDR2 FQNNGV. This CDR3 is CASSLVAGLRYNSPLHF. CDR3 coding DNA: TGTGCCAGCAGCTTAGTCGCAGGGTTGAGGTATAATTCACCCCTCCACTTT. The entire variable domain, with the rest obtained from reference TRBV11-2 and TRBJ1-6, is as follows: EAGVAQSPRYKIIEKRQSVAFWCNPISGHATLYWYQQILGQGPKLLIQFQNNGVVDDSQLPKDRFSAERLKGVDSTLKIQPAKLEDSAVYLCASSLVAGLRYNSPLHFGNGTRLTVT.

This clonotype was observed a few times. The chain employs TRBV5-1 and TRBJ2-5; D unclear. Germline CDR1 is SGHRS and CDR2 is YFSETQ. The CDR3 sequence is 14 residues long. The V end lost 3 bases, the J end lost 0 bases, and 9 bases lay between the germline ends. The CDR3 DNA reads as TGCGCCAGCAGCTCAGTGGAGTACCAAGAGACCCAGTACTTC. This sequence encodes CASSSVEYQETQYF.

DNA of the CDR3: TGTGCCAGTACCCCGAGGGGGAGCTCCTACAATGAGCAGTTCTTC. This translates into CASTPRGSSYNEQFF. V usage is TRBV19 and J usage is TRBJ2-1; D is perhaps TRBD1 (6 bases). Germline V gives CDR1 LNHDA, CDR2 SQIVND (reference sequence). The CDR3 has 15 amino acids. Between the trimmed V and J ends, which lost 7 bases and 0 bases, there was a span of 13 bases.

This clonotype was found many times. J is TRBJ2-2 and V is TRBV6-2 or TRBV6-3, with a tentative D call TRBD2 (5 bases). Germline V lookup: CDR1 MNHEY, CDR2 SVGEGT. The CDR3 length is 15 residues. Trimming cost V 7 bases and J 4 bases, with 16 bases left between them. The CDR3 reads CASKRLSGPTGELFF. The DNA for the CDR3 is TGTGCCAGCAAGCGGCTCTCCGGACCCACCGGGGAGCTGTTTTTT.

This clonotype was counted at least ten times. The CDR3 sequence: CSAGSRYEQFF. The CDR3 coding sequence is TGCAGTGCGGGCAGCAGGTATGAGCAGTTCTTC. The chain uses TRBV20-1 and TRBJ2-1, with unresolved D. Trimming removed 6 bases from V and 8 bases from J, with 11 bases in between. The CDR3 contains 11 residues. Germline assignment: CDR1 DFQATT and CDR2 SNEGSKA (reference sequence).

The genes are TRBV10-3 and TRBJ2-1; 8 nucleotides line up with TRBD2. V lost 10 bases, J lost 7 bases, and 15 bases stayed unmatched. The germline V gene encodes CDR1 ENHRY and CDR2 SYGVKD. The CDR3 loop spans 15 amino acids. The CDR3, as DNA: TGTGCCAGCAGGAACGGGGGGGGCCGTTCGAATGAGCAGTTCTTC. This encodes CASRNGGGRSNEQFF.

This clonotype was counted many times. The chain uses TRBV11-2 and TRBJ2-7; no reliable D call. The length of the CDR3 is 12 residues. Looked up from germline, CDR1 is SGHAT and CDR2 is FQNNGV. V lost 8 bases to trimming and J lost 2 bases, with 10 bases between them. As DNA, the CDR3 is TGTGCCAGCGCCGACGAGGCCTACGAGCAGTACTTC. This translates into CASADEAYEQYF.

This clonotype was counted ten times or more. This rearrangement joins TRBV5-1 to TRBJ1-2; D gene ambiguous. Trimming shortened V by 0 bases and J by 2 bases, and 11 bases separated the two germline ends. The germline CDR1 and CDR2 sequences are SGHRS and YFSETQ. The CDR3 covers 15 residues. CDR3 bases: TGCGCCAGCAGCTTGGCATTGGCAGCAAACTATGGCTACACCTTC. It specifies CASSLALAANYGYTF.